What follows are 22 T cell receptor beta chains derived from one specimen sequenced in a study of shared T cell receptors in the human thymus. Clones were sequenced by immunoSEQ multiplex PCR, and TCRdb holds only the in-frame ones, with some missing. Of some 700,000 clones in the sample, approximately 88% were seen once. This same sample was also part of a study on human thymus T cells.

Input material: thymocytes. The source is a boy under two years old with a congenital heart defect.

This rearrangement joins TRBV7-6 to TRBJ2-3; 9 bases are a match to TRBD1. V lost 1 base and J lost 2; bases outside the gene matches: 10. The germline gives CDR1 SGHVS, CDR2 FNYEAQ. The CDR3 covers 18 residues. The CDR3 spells CASSLESETGGPTDTQYF. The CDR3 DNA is TGTGCCAGCAGCTTAGAGTCGGAGACAGGGGGACCCACAGATACGCAGTATTTT.

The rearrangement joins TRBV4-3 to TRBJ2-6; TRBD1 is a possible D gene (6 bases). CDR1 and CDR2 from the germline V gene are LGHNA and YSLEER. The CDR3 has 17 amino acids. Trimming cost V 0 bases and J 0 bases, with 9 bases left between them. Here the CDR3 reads CASSQELGHSGANVLTF. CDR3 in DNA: TGCGCCAGCAGCCAAGAGTTGGGACACTCTGGGGCCAACGTCCTGACTTTC.

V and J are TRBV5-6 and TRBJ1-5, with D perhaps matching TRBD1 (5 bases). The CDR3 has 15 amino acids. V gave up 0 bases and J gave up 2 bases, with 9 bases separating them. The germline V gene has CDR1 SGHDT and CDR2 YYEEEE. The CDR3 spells CASSLAREGNQPQHF. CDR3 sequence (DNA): TGTGCCAGCAGCTTGGCCAGGGAGGGCAATCAGCCCCAGCATTTT. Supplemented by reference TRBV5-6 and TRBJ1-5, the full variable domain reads DAGVTQSPTHLIKTRGQQVTLRCSPKSGHDTVSWYQQALGQGPQFIFQYYEEEERQRGNFPDRFSGHQFPNYSSELNVNALLLGDSALYLCASSLAREGNQPQHFGDGTRLSIL.

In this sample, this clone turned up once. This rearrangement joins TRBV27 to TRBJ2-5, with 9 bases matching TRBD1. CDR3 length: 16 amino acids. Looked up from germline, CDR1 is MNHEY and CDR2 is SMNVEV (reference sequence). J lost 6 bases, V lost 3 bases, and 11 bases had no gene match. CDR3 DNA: TGTGCCAGCAGTTTGGTTAAAGGACAGGGGATGAAGACCCAGTACTTC. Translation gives CASSLVKGQGMKTQYF.

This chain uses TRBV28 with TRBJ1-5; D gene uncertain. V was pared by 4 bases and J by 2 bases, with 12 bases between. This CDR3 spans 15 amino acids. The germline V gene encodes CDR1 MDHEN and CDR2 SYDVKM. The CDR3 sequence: CASSWSGMGNQPQHF. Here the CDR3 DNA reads TGTGCCAGCAGTTGGTCGGGTATGGGCAATCAGCCCCAGCATTTT.

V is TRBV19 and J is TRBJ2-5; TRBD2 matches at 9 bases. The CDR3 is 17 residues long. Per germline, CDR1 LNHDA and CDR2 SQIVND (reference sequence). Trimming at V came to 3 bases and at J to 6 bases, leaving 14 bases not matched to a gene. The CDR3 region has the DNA TGTGCCAGTAGTATCCTCCCGAGCGGCGGGAGGGAGAAGACCCAGTACTTC. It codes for CASSILPSGGREKTQYF.

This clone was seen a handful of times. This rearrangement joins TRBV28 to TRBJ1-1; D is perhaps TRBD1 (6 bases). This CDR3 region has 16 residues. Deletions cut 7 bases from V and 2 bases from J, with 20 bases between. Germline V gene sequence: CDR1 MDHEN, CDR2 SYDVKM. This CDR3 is CASIPPGGPENTEAFF. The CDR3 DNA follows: TGTGCCAGCATCCCACCCGGGGGGCCCGAAAACACTGAAGCTTTCTTT.

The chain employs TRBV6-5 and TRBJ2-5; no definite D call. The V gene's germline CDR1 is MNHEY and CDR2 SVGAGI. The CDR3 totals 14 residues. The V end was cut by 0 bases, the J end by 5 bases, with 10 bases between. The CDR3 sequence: CASSYSEVPETQYF. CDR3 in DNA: TGTGCCAGCAGTTACTCTGAGGTTCCGGAGACCCAGTACTTC.

DNA of the CDR3: TGTGCCAGCAGTGAACTCCCGGGACACCCCTACGAGCAGTACTTC. Amino acid sequence: CASSELPGHPYEQYF. J is TRBJ2-7 and V is TRBV2, with D perhaps TRBD1 (6 bases). This CDR3 contains 15 residues. Germline V lookup: CDR1 SNHLY, CDR2 FYNNEI. Trimming stripped 2 bases from V and 2 bases from J, with 13 bases between.

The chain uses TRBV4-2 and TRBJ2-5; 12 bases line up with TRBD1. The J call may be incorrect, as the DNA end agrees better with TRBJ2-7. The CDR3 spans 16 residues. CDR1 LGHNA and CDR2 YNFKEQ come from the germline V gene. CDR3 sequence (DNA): TGTGCCAGCAGCCAAGAGGGGACAGGGGGCAACTACGAGCAGTACTTC. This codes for CASSQEGTGGNYEQYF.

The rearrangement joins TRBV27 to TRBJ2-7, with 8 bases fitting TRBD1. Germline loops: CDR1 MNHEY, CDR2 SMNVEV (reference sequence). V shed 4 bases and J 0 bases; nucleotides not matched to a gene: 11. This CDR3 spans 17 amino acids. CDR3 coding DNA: TGTGCCAGCAGTTCCACCTTGGACAGGGTGAGCTCCTACGAGCAGTACTTC. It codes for CASSSTLDRVSSYEQYF.

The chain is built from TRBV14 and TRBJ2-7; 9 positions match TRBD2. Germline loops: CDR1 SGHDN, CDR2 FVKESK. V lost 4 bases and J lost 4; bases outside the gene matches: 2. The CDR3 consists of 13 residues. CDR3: CASSRGLAYEQYF. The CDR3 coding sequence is TGTGCCAGCAGCCGGGGACTAGCTTACGAGCAGTACTTC.

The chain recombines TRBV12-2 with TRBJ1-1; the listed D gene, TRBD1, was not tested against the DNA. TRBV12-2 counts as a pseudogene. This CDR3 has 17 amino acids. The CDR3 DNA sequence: TGTGCAAGTCGCTTACCCCTCTGGACAGGGAAGAACACTGAAGCTTTCTTT. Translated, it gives CASRLPLWTGKNTEAFF.

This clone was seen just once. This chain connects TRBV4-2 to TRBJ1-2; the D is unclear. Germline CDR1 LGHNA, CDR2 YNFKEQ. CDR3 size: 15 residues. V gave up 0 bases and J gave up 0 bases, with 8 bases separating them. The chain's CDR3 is CASSQDFAANYGYTF. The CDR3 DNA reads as TGTGCCAGCAGCCAAGATTTTGCAGCTAACTATGGCTACACCTTC.

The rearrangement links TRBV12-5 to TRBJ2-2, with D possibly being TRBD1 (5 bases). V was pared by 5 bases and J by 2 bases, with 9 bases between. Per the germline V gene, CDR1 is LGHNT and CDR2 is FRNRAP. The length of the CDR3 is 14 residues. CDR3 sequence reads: CASGLDTNTGELFF. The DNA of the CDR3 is TGTGCTAGTGGTCTGGACACCAACACCGGGGAGCTGTTTTTT.

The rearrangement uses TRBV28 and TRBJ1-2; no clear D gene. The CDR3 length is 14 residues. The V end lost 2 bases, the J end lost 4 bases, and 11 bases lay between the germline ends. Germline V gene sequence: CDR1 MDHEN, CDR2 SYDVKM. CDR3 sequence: CASSLVGRGYGYTF. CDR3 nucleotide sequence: TGTGCCAGCAGTTTAGTTGGCCGGGGCTATGGCTACACCTTC.

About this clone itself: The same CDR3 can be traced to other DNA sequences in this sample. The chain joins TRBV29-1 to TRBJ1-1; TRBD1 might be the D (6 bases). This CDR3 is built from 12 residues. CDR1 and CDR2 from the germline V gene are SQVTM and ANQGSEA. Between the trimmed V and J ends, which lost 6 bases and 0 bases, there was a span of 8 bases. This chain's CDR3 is CSVGQLNTEAFF. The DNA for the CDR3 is TGCAGCGTCGGACAGCTGAACACTGAAGCTTTCTTT. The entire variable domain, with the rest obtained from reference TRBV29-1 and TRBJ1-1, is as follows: SAVISQKPSRDICQRGTSLTIQCQVDSQVTMMFWYRQQPGQSLTLIATANQGSEATYESGFVIDKFPISRPNLTFSTLTVSNMSPEDSSIYLCSVGQLNTEAFFGQGTRLTVV.

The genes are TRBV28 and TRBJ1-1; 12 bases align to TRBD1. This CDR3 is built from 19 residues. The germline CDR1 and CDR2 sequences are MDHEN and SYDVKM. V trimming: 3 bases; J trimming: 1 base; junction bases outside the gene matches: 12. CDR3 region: CASSFRDRGRAITNTEAFF. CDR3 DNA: TGTGCCAGCAGTTTTAGGGACAGGGGGCGGGCGATTACGAACACTGAAGCTTTCTTT.

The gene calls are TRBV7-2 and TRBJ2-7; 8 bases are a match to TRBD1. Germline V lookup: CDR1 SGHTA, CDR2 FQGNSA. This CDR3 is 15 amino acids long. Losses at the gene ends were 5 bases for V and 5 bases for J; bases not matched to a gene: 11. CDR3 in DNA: TGTGCCAGCAGCCCCCGAGGACAGGGATTAGACGAGCAGTACTTC. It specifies CASSPRGQGLDEQYF. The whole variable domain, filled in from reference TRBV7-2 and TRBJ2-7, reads GAGVSQSPSNKVTEKGKDVELRCDPISGHTALYWYRQSLGQGLEFLIYFQGNSAPDKSGLPSDRFSAERTGGSVSTLTIQRTQQEDSAVYLCASSPRGQGLDEQYFGPGTRLTVT.

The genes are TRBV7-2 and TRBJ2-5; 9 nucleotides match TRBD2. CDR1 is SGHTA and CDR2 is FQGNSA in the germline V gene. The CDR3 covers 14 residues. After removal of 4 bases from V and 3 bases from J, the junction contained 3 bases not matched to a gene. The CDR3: CASSSVAGEETQYF. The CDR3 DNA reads TGTGCCAGCAGCTCCGTAGCGGGAGAAGAGACCCAGTACTTC.

CDR3 DNA sequence: TGCGCCAGCAGCTTGGTCCCGAGGCAGCCCCAGCATTTT. Residues: CASSLVPRQPQHF. The chain links TRBV5-1 to TRBJ1-5; D is ambiguous. Between the trimmed V and J ends, which lost 0 bases and 7 bases, there was a span of 8 bases. This CDR3 contains 13 residues. The germline gives CDR1 SGHRS, CDR2 YFSETQ.

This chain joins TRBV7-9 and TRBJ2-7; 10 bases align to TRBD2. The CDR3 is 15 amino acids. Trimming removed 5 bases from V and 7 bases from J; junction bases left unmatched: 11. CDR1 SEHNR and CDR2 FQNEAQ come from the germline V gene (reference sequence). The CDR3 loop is CASSPPAGGPGEQYF. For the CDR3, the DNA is TGTGCCAGCAGCCCTCCAGCGGGAGGGCCGGGTGAGCAGTACTTC.